This T cell receptor beta chain stems from a study of cytomegalovirus exposure and HLA in healthy donors. Study observations and caveats: A later analysis, which compared TCR beta chains of equal frequency, found the HLA-associated ones more clonally expanded. A few of the chains that were CMV-associated were confirmed in vitro to be specific for CMV antigens.

The PCR was carried out with 60 Vbeta primers and 13 Jbeta primers. Measured with immunoSEQ multiplex PCR; TCRdb has only the in-frame clones, and not every one. The sample holds more than 150,000 clones, 70% to 80% seen once. The CDR3 is 15 amino acids. From germline, CDR1 is MNHEY and CDR2 SMNVEV (reference sequence). This clone turned up a few times. What it binds is unknown. The source material was PBMCs. This receptor was identified in a young man in good health and CMV-seronegative. The rearrangement links TRBV27 to TRBJ2-5; D possibly corresponds to TRBD2 (6 bases). The end of the DNA is better explained by TRBJ2-7, so the J call may be wrong. The CDR3 sequence: CASSLTPEGLYEQYF. CDR3 bases: TGTGCCAGCAGTTTAACCCCGGAGGGTCTCTACGAGCAGTACTTC.